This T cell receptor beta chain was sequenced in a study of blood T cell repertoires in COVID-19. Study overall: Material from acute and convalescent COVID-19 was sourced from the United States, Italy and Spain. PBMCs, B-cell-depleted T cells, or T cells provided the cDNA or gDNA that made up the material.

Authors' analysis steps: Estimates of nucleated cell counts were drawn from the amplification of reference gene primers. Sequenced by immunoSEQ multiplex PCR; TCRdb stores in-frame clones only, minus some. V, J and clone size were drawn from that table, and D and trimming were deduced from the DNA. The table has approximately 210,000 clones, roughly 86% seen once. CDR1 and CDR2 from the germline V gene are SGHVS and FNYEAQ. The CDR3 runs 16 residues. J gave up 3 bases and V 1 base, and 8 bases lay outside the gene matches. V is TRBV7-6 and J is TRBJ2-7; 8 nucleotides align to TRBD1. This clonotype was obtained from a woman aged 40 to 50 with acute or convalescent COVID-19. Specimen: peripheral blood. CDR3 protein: CASSLGSGGSYYEQYF. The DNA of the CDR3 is TGTGCCAGCAGCTTAGGGTCAGGGGGCTCCTACTACGAGCAGTACTTC.